This TCR beta chain came from a study of shared clonotypes between healthy human individuals. Original handling: Filtering of immunoSEQ junctional sequences could not match full-length read filtering. Some clones are missing from TCRdb's copy, which holds only in-frame ones; the method was immunoSEQ multiplex PCR. V and J calls and clone size come straight from that table; D and trimming were deduced from the DNA. The table has under 1,900,000 clones, approximately 98.5% seen once. V lost 7 bases and J 0 bases, leaving 13 bases between the germline ends. The CDR3 sequence is 14 residues long. The germline CDR1 and CDR2 sequences are MDHEN and SYDVKM.

The sequenced sample was naive CD4+ T cells sorted from blood. Regarding subset: CD45RA+ positively selected. This TCR derives from a man aged 30 to 39 in good health. This chain joins TRBV28 and TRBJ2-7, with unresolved D. The DNA for the CDR3 is TGTGCCAGCAACCCATCGGACGTCTCCTACGAGCAGTACTTC. This translates into CASNPSDVSYEQYF.